What follows describes a single T cell receptor (beta chain). What it recognizes is unknown. A much larger clone differs from this one at a single base, so this may be a read error. In this CDR3 the conserved last residue, phenylalanine or tryptophan, is missing, so a read error is likely. This sample stems from a study of T cells in Graves' hyperthyroidism and ophthalmopathy. Study observations and caveats: Classification by a 13 V-J model distinguished ophthalmopathy from stable hyperthyroidism. Most expanded thyroid clonotypes above 0.001 recurred in blood.

The CDR3 contains 15 residues. Germline CDR1 reads MNHEY; CDR2 reads SMNVEV (reference sequence). Unmatched junction bases numbered 5, after V lost 6 bases and J lost 2 bases. Amplified TCR beta CDR3 regions derived from RNA transcripts. A set of HTBI primers served as the primers for a first-round RT-PCR of the TCR CDR3. Each CDR3 protein gets one entry after TCRdb re-called the multiplex PCR reads with MiXCR. The sample shows hundreds of thousands of distinct CDR3 sequences, under 20% of them seen only once. Sequenced sample: blood. The chain recombines TRBV27 with TRBJ2-2; 8 bases are a match to TRBD1. The sequence derives from a woman aged 18-29 years with Graves' hyperthyroidism. This CDR3 reads CASRDRATNTGELFL. The CDR3 coding sequence is TGTGCCAGCAGGGACAGGGCAACAAACACCGGGGAGCTGTTTTTG.